The T cell receptor (beta chain) under discussion was sequenced for a study of blood T cell repertoires in COVID-19. Looking at the study overall: Sites in the United States, Italy and Spain provided acute and convalescent COVID-19 samples.

Here immunoSEQ multiplex PCR was the method, and the copy in TCRdb shows in-frame clones only, minus some. This table has over 400,000 clones, more than 85% appearing once. Those who participated ranged in age from roughly 18 to 95 years and resided in about 24 US areas. Participants were placed into cohorts based on the clinical history they reported. Among Cohort 3 donors, those recovered had two negative PCRs, clearance, or symptom resolution. The CDR3 has 15 residues. The V end was cut by 3 bases, the J end by 4 bases, with 12 bases between. Per germline, CDR1 LNHDA and CDR2 SQIVND (reference sequence).

The receptor was derived from a woman aged 55-75 years who had recovered from COVID-19. Material for sequencing was PBMCs or T cells enriched from blood (not recorded which). The J gene is TRBJ1-4, the V gene TRBV19, with D possibly matching TRBD1 (5 bases). The CDR3: CASSIGPRGNEKLFF. CDR3 sequence (DNA): TGTGCCAGTAGTATCGGACCAAGGGGTAATGAAAAACTGTTTTTT. Using reference TRBV19 and TRBJ1-4 for the parts outside the CDR3, the full variable domain is DGGITQSPKYLFRKEGQNVTLSCEQNLNHDAMYWYRQDPGQGLRLIYYSQIVNDFQKGDIAEGYSVSREKKESFPLTVTSAQKNPTAFYLCASSIGPRGNEKLFFGSGTQLSVL.